The clone carrying this T cell receptor (beta chain) was observed a few times. Its antigen remains unidentified. This CDR3 is also generated by other DNA sequences in the sample. These data belong to a study of cytomegalovirus exposure and HLA in healthy donors. There are 12 residues in the CDR3. Looked up from germline, CDR1 is SQVTM and CDR2 is ANQGSEA. V was clipped by 3 bases and J by 4 bases; unmatched bases: 1. General observations from the study: Relative to the approximately 680-donor mean, N-insertions were reportedly fewer in an Asian-associated ancestry cluster in a later analysis.

This PCR relied on a set of 60 Vbeta primers and 13 Jbeta primers. The data were produced by immunoSEQ multiplex PCR, yet TCRdb's version contains in-frame clones alone and is incomplete. The repertoire holds 140,000 to 150,000 clones, with 80% to 85% as singletons. This TCR came from a woman aged 25 to 39 in good health and CMV-seronegative. The rearrangement joins TRBV29-1 to TRBJ2-7, with 9 nucleotides matching TRBD1. The source material was PBMCs. Written as DNA, the CDR3 is TGCAGCGTTGAGGGACAGGGTTACGAGCAGTACTTC. It encodes CSVEGQGYEQYF.